These 8 T cell receptor beta chains originate from one sample sequenced in a study of CXCR3-negative and CXCR3-positive naive CD8 T cells. UMI labels and 5' RACE were used to prepare the TRB cDNA libraries. TCRdb re-called the 5' RACE reads; every CDR3 protein appears as one record, without DNA. The repertoire table contains approximately 70,000 distinct CDR3 sequences. Input material: naive CXCR3- CD8+ T cells from blood. The subset denotes: CD45RO-CCR7+CD27+CD95- naive CD8+ T cells lacking CXCR3 (TNR3-). The receptor source for this set is a human donor in good health. Some clones in this sample may be carry-over from other donors' samples.

The chain carries TRBV29-1 and TRBJ2-3; TCRdb outputs TRBD1, but without DNA this stays unchecked. CDR3 size: 17 residues. Germline V gene sequence: CDR1 SQVTM, CDR2 ANQGSEA. The CDR3 loop is CSVEYLLQEVGTDTQYF.

V and J are TRBV11-2 and TRBJ1-1. The CDR3 sequence is 16 residues long. Germline V lookup: CDR1 SGHAT, CDR2 FQNNGV. This chain's CDR3 is CASSLFRDPTNTEAFF. The full variable domain, rest sourced from reference TRBV11-2 and TRBJ1-1, is EAGVAQSPRYKIIEKRQSVAFWCNPISGHATLYWYQQILGQGPKLLIQFQNNGVVDDSQLPKDRFSAERLKGVDSTLKIQPAKLEDSAVYLCASSLFRDPTNTEAFFGQGTRLTVV.

The J gene is TRBJ2-2, the V gene TRBV12-3 or TRBV12-4; TCRdb indicates TRBD1, and absent DNA this call remains unverified. This CDR3 comprises 14 residues. The chain's CDR3 is CANSGAVVTGELFF.

The chain carries TRBV2 and TRBJ2-7; TCRdb's D gene call, TRBD1, goes unchecked for lack of DNA. This CDR3 region has 15 residues. Per germline, CDR1 SNHLY and CDR2 FYNNEI. The CDR3 sequence: CASSRGGGYSYEQYF. The variable domain in full, completed from reference TRBV2 and TRBJ2-7, reads EPEVTQTPSHQVTQMGQEVILRCVPISNHLYFYWYRQILGQKVEFLVSFYNNEISEKSEIFDDQFSVERPDGSNFTLKIRSTKLEDSAMYFCASSRGGGYSYEQYFGPGTRLTVT.

The genes are TRBV7-3 and TRBJ2-7; TCRdb's D call, TRBD1, is unchecked because there is no DNA. From germline, CDR1 is SGHTA and CDR2 FQGTGA. There are 12 residues in the CDR3. CDR3 amino acids: CASSFDRVEQYF.

The V and J genes are TRBV14 and TRBJ2-2; TCRdb picks TRBD1, but there is no DNA to check that call. Germline V lookup: CDR1 SGHDN, CDR2 FVKESK. There are 16 residues in the CDR3. CDR3 sequence reads: CASSQDTGGIGGELFF.

The chain combines TRBV5-5 with TRBJ1-5. Germline CDR1 reads SGHKS; CDR2 reads YYEKEE (reference sequence). CDR3 length: 14 amino acids. The CDR3 protein is CASSLYGNNQPQHF.

The chain recombines TRBV29-1 with TRBJ1-2; checking the TCRdb D call of TRBD1 is not possible without DNA. The CDR3 extends over 15 amino acids. Germline CDR1 and CDR2: SQVTM and ANQGSEA. The CDR3 spells CSVEVGSALNYGYTF.